This TCR beta chain was recovered during a study of T cells in Graves' hyperthyroidism and ophthalmopathy. RNA transcripts were the template for amplifying TCR beta CDR3 regions. A first-round RT-PCR of the TCR CDR3 used the HTBI primer set. MiXCR, run by TCRdb on the multiplex PCR reads, gives a single entry per CDR3 protein. The table shows over 450,000 distinct CDR3 sequences, with roughly 18% occurring only once. Unmatched junction bases numbered 13, after V lost 6 bases and J lost 4 bases. Per germline, CDR1 MGHRA and CDR2 YSYEKL. This CDR3 contains 17 residues. The J gene is TRBJ1-5, the V gene TRBV4-1; TRBD1 aligns across 9 bases. This TCR was sampled from a young woman with Graves' ophthalmopathy. The sequenced sample consisted of blood. CDR3 nucleotides: TGCGCCAGCAGGCCGGGACAGGGCCGATCGGCAAATCAGCCCCAGCATTTT. This codes for CASRPGQGRSANQPQHF.